This entry features one T cell receptor beta chain sequence. Its specificity is unknown. This sample also contains other DNA sequences that code for the same CDR3. The data were obtained in a study of shared clonotypes between healthy human individuals. The wider study: Researchers assigned three CD4 naive, three CD4 memory, two CD8 naive and one CD8 memory plate to each donor. General study findings and limits: Larger estimated richness was generally recorded for naive subsets relative to memory subsets.

Assay runs were performed at deep level. Method: immunoSEQ multiplex PCR; TCRdb's copy keeps in-frame clones and lacks some. The sample holds fewer than 850,000 clones, about nine tenths seen once. Germline CDR1 reads MDHEN; CDR2 reads SYDVKM. Trimming shortened V by 2 bases and J by 0 bases, and 8 bases separated the two germline ends. The CDR3 has 15 amino acids. Adult Caucasians living in Nashville, Tennessee made up all of the donors. The sequencing input was memory CD8+ T cells from PBMCs. Subset meaning: CD45RO+ cells pooled with CCR7-negative TemRA cells. The chain recombines TRBV28 with TRBJ1-5, with D possibly being TRBD1 (5 bases). This receptor was taken from a man aged 18 to 30 in good health. Some clones in this sample may be carry-over from other donors' samples. The CDR3 loop is CASSLVGGSNQPQHF. The CDR3 DNA reads as TGTGCCAGCAGTTTAGTTGGGGGTAGCAATCAGCCCCAGCATTTT.